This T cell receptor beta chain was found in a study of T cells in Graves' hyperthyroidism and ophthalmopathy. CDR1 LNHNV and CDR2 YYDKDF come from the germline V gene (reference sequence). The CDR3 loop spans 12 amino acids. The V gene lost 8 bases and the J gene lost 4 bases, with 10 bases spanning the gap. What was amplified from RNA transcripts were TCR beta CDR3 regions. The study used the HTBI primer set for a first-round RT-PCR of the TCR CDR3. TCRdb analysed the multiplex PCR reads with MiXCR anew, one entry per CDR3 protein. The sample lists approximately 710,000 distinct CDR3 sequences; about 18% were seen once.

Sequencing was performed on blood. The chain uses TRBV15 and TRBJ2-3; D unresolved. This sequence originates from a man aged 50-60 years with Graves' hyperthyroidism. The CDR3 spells CATGARADTQYF. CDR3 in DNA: TGTGCCACCGGCGCTCGGGCAGATACGCAGTATTTT.